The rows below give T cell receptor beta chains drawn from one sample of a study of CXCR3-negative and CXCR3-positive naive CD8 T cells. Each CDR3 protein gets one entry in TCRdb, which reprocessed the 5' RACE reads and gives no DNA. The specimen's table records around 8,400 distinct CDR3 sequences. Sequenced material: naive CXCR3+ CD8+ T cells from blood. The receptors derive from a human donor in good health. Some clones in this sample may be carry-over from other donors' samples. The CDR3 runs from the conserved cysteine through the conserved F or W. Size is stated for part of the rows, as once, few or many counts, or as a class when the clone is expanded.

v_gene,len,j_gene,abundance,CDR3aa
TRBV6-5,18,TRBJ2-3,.,CASSYSPHGTGPTDTQYF
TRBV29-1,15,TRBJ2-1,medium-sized,CSVETGTSSVGEQFF
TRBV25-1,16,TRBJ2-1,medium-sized,CASSDSRDRAYNEQFF
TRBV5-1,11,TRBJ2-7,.,CASSLGPEQYF
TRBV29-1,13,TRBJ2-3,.,CSVEDASTDTQYF
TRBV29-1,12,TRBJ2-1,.,CSVGAGYNEQFF
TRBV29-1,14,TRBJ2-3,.,CSVTHPIRTDTQYF
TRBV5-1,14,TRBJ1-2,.,CASSTWTDPYRYTF
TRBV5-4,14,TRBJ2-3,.,CASSLTAGADTQYF
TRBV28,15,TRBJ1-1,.,CASSLLRGRNTEAFF
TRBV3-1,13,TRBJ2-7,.,CASSQGEGFEQYF
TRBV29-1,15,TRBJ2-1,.,CSVDTDSGLYNEQFF
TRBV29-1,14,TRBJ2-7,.,CSVADGTGDYEQYF
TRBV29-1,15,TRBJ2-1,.,CSVEGLDSSYNEQFF
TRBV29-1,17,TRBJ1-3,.,CSVEDQERASSGNTIYF
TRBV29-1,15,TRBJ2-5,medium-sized,CSSRGEQGARETQYF
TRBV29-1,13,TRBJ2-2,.,CSLMGDSTGELFF
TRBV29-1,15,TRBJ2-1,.,CSVAERGSSYNEQFF
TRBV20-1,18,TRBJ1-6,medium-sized,CSARDRGQGQSYNSPLHF
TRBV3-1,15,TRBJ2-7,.,CASSPTSGTSYEQYF
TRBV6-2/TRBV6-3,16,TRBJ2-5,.,CASSYGDTLWQETQYF
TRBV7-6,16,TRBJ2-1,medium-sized,CASSATTGASYNEQFF
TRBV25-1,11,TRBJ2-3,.,CAIEQGNTQYF
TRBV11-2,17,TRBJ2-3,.,CASSLEMAGGFTDTQYF
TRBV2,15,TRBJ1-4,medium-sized,CASSGTTGPNEKLFF
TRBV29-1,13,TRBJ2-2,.,CSSGSPNTGELFF
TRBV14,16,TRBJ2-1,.,CASSPGDREIYNEQFF
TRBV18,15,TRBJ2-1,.,CASSPSVAHYNEQFF
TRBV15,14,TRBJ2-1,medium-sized,CATTSRDSDYEQFF
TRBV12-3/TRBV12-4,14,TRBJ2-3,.,CASSRRSSTDTQYF
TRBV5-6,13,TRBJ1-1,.,CASSPGGSTEAFF
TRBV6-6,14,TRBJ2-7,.,CASSLAGGEDEQYF
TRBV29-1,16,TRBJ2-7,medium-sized,CSVEDGTSGRSYEQYF
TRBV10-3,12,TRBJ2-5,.,CAIKAGPETQYF
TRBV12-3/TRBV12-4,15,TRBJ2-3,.,CASRLAGATTDTQYF
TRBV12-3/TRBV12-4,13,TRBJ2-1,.,CASSFNLPDEQFF
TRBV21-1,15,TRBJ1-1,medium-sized,CASSKGIGGWTEAFF
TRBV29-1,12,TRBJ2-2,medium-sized,CSVEDLTGELFF
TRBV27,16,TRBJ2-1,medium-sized,CASRLPTSGAYNEQFF
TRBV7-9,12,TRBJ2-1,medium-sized,CASSSLEVEQFF
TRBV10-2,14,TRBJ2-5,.,CASSATAIQETQYF
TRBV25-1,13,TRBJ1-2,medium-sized,CASRYLGGDGYTF
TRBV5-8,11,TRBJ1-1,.,CASSKRTEAFF
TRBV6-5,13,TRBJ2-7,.,CASSYHNSYEQYF
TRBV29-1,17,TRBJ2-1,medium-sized,CSVEDQGGLSSYNEQFF
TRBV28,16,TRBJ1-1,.,CASSYPTQGRNTEAFF
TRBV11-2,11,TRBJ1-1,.,CASSLDGEAFF
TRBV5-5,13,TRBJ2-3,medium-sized,CASSLREGRAQYF
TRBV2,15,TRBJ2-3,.,CASSVGTGSTDTQYF
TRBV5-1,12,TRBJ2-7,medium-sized,CASSVGEVEQYF
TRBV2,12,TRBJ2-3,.,CAPRVEADTQYF
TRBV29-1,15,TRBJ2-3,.,CSVAGLGPTTDTQYF
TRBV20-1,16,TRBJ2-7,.,CSARPYPRTSSYEQYF
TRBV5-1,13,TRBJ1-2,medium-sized,CASSYGSNYGYTF
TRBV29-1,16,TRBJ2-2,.,CSVERTGAFNTGELFF